This TCR beta chain was sequenced in a study of blood T cell repertoires in COVID-19. Original processing notes: Amplified reference gene primers provided the basis for estimating nucleated cell counts. Using immunoSEQ multiplex PCR, the repertoire was profiled, and TCRdb retains in-frame clones only, with some absent. The V and J calls and clone size were taken over from that table, and D and trimming were inferred from the DNA. The sample holds under 300,000 clones, about 90% seen once. Enrolled through a virtual design, the participants were between roughly 18 and 95 years of age and came from some 25 US areas. This CDR3 is built from 15 residues. The V segment lost 2 bases and the J segment 5 bases; nucleotides outside the gene matches: 2. CDR1 and CDR2 from the germline V gene are MDHEN and SYDVKM.

This clonotype was sampled from a woman between 25 and 40 years old with acute COVID-19. The specimen was PBMCs or T cells enriched from blood (not recorded which). The rearrangement joins TRBV28 to TRBJ1-6; the match to TRBD1 covers 8 bases. The CDR3 DNA is TGTGCCAGCAGTTTAGCCAGGGGGCATAATTCACCCCTCCACTTT. It is translated as CASSLARGHNSPLHF.